Below are 29 T cell receptor beta chains sequenced from a single sample in a study of persistence of HIV-infected CD4 T cells. The libraries were made with immunoSEQ version 4 in survey mode. Measured with immunoSEQ multiplex PCR; TCRdb has only the in-frame clones, and not every one. The sample carries about 28,000 clones, roughly four fifths recorded once. Antigen specificity for these receptors is unknown. Lysates of CMV-infected fibroblasts at around 9.1 ug/mL stimulated these cells. Memory cells lacking CD40L and CD69 with high CD45RO were sorted. The input for sequencing was CD4+ T cells sorted from PBMCs after roughly 18-hour stimulation, taken from a patient who received antiretroviral therapy. The receptors were gathered from an adult man with HIV who was CMV-seropositive.

This rearrangement joins TRBV2 to TRBJ1-5; the D is unclear. With 0 bases removed from V and 2 bases from J, the gap between germline ends came to 8 bases. Germline CDR1 and CDR2: SNHLY and FYNNEI. The length of the CDR3 is 15 residues. The CDR3 DNA sequence: TGTGCCAGCAGTGAAGCCTCCGGCCGCAATCAGCCCCAGCATTTT. Amino acid sequence: CASSEASGRNQPQHF.

This clone turned up a few times. The V call is TRBV20-1, the J call TRBJ1-1, with D perhaps TRBD1 (5 bases). Trimming cost V 3 bases and J 1 base, with 6 bases left between them. Germline lookup yields CDR1 DFQATT and CDR2 SNEGSKA (reference sequence). This CDR3 spans 12 amino acids. The CDR3 nucleotides are TGCAGTGCTAGTAGGGGGAACACTGAAGCTTTCTTT. This codes for CSASRGNTEAFF.

V gene TRBV9 combines with J gene TRBJ2-7; the D gene could be TRBD1 or TRBD2 (5 bases each). The V end was cut by 3 bases, the J end by 6 bases, with 25 bases between. The germline V gene encodes CDR1 SGDLS and CDR2 YYNGEE. This CDR3 is built from 17 residues. The CDR3 protein is CASSAGAPGTPLSEQYF. The CDR3 region has the DNA TGTGCCAGCAGCGCTGGGGCCCCAGGGACCCCCCTTAGCGAGCAGTACTTC. Full variable domain (remainder filled in from reference TRBV9 and TRBJ2-7): DSGVTQTPKHLITATGQRVTLRCSPRSGDLSVYWYQQSLDQGLQFLIQYYNGEERAKGNILERFSAQQFPDLHSELNLSSLELGDSALYFCASSAGAPGTPLSEQYFGPGTRLTVT.

This clone was counted once. The V and J genes are TRBV4-2 and TRBJ1-4; D uncertain. Germline CDR1 and CDR2: LGHNA and YNFKEQ. V shed 0 bases and J shed 0 bases, with 5 bases lying between them. There are 15 residues in the CDR3. The CDR3 DNA reads as TGTGCCAGCAGCCAAGACCGTGCAACTAATGAAAAACTGTTTTTT. This translates into CASSQDRATNEKLFF.

J is TRBJ2-7 and V is TRBV5-4, with D possibly being TRBD1 (7 bases). CDR1 and CDR2 from the germline V gene are SGHNT and YYREEE (reference sequence). Trimming took 1 base from V and 6 from J, leaving 14 bases between them. The CDR3 loop spans 14 amino acids. As DNA, the CDR3 is TGTGCCAGCAGCTTGACGCGGGACAGAACCGAGCAGTACTTC. It encodes CASSLTRDRTEQYF. Complete variable domain (other parts from reference TRBV5-4 and TRBJ2-7): ETGVTQSPTHLIKTRGQQVTLRCSSQSGHNTVSWYQQALGQGPQFIFQYYREEENGRGNFPPRFSGLQFPNYSSELNVNALELDDSALYLCASSLTRDRTEQYFGPGTRLTVT.

The J gene is TRBJ2-1, the V gene TRBV10-3, with D possibly TRBD2 on 7 matching bases. The V and J ends lost 9 bases and 5 bases respectively, with 23 bases between them. Germline assignment: CDR1 ENHRY and CDR2 SYGVKD. The CDR3 spans 16 residues. CDR3 nucleotides: TGTGCCATAGCTGGGCGAGGGGGGGGCCGGGACAATGAGCAGTTCTTC. It codes for CAIAGRGGGRDNEQFF.

This clone was seen a few times. CDR3 bases: TGTGCCAGCAGCTTGGTCCGTGACACTGAAGCTTTCTTT. This gives the protein CASSLVRDTEAFF. The rearrangement uses TRBV5-4 and TRBJ1-1; D gene uncertain. The ends were cut back, 0 bases at V and 3 bases at J, with 6 bases in the middle. The germline gives CDR1 SGHNT, CDR2 YYREEE (reference sequence). The CDR3 has 13 residues.

DNA of the CDR3: TGTGCCAGCAGCCTGCCTAGCGGGGGTGGGGAGCAGTACTTC. It codes for CASSLPSGGGEQYF. The chain employs TRBV3-1 (or the pseudogene TRBV3-2) and TRBJ2-7; the match to TRBD2 covers 10 bases. Per the germline V gene, CDR1 is LGHDT and CDR2 is YNNKEL (reference sequence). The CDR3 runs to 14 residues. Losses at the gene ends were 4 bases for V and 7 bases for J; bases not matched to a gene: 7.

The gene calls are TRBV6-5 and TRBJ2-4, with a tentative D call TRBD2 (6 bases). The CDR3 runs 14 residues. Trimming removed 6 bases at V and 7 bases at J, with 16 bases between. Germline CDR1 and CDR2: MNHEY and SVGAGI. CDR3 DNA: TGTGCCAGCAGCCCGGCGGGGACGGGGAACATTCAGTACTTC. Its protein is CASSPAGTGNIQYF.

The chain combines TRBV3-1 (or the pseudogene TRBV3-2) with TRBJ2-2; TRBD2 matches 8 bases. The CDR3 loop spans 16 amino acids. Germline V gene sequence: CDR1 LGHDT, CDR2 YNNKEL (reference sequence). The V segment lost 4 bases and the J segment 4 bases; nucleotides outside the gene matches: 8. The CDR3 DNA reads TGTGCCAGCAGCCGGTCGGGGGGGCGAAGCACCGGGGAGCTGTTTTTT. Its translation: CASSRSGGRSTGELFF.

This clone appeared a single time. Written as DNA, the CDR3 is TGTGCCAGCAGTTACGCCGGGACAGAATTCAATGAGCAGTTCTTC. Amino acids: CASSYAGTEFNEQFF. The rearrangement joins TRBV11-3 to TRBJ2-1; 7 bases are a match to TRBD1. This CDR3 region has 15 residues. The V and J ends lost 6 bases and 6 bases, in that order; junction bases with no gene match: 11. The germline V gene has CDR1 SGHNT and CDR2 YENEEA.

The chain combines TRBV18 with TRBJ1-2; 7 bases line up with TRBD1. This CDR3 comprises 15 residues. Germline assignment: CDR1 KGHSH and CDR2 LQKENI. J was trimmed by 3 bases and V by 3 bases; bases with no gene match: 7. CDR3 nucleotides: TGTGCCAGCTCACCTACAGGGGCGGGAGACTATGGCTACACCTTC. Residues: CASSPTGAGDYGYTF.

This sequence joins TRBV7-9 and TRBJ2-7; possibly TRBD2 for D (6 bases). This CDR3 comprises 14 residues. The V and J ends lost 0 bases and 2 bases respectively, with 8 bases between them. Germline assignment: CDR1 SEHNR and CDR2 FQNEAQ (reference sequence). The CDR3 region is CASSLAGGPYEQYF. The DNA for the CDR3 is TGTGCCAGCAGCTTAGCCGGGGGACCCTACGAGCAGTACTTC.

The rearrangement uses TRBV28 and TRBJ1-1, with TRBD1 identical over 7 bases. The CDR3 runs to 14 residues. Unmatched junction bases numbered 3, after V lost 3 bases and J lost 2 bases. Germline CDR1 is MDHEN and CDR2 is SYDVKM. CDR3 DNA sequence: TGTGCCAGCAGTTTCAACAGGGGAAACACTGAAGCTTTCTTT. Protein product: CASSFNRGNTEAFF. Using reference TRBV28 and TRBJ1-1 for the parts outside the CDR3, the full variable domain is DVKVTQSSRYLVKRTGEKVFLECVQDMDHENMFWYRQDPGLGLRLIYFSYDVKMKEKGDIPEGYSVSREKKERFSLILESASTNQTSMYLCASSFNRGNTEAFFGQGTRLTVV.

V usage is TRBV19 and J usage is TRBJ2-1; 7 positions agree with TRBD2. The CDR3 contains 11 residues. CDR1 and CDR2 from the germline V gene are LNHDA and SQIVND (reference sequence). V lost 4 bases and J lost 13; bases outside the gene matches: 4. The CDR3 sequence is CASSKRELQFF. The CDR3 DNA is TGTGCCAGTAGTAAGCGGGAACTACAGTTCTTC.

The V gene is TRBV7-2, the J gene TRBJ1-3; D remains ambiguous. The germline V gene has CDR1 SGHTA and CDR2 FQGNSA. The CDR3 has 17 amino acids. The V and J ends lost 5 bases and 4 bases respectively, with 21 bases between them. The CDR3 protein is CASSTTGWLTGGNTIYF. In DNA, the CDR3 is TGTGCCAGCAGCACAACTGGGTGGTTGACGGGAGGAAACACCATATATTTT. Looking up the rest from reference TRBV7-2 and TRBJ1-3 gives the full variable domain: GAGVSQSPSNKVTEKGKDVELRCDPISGHTALYWYRQSLGQGLEFLIYFQGNSAPDKSGLPSDRFSAERTGGSVSTLTIQRTQQEDSAVYLCASSTTGWLTGGNTIYFGEGSWLTVV.

J is TRBJ2-1 and V is TRBV29-1, with D possibly called TRBD1 or TRBD2 (6 bases each). V was cut by 4 bases and J by 6 bases, with 10 bases left in between. The CDR3 loop spans 12 amino acids. The germline V gene encodes CDR1 SQVTM and CDR2 ANQGSEA. The CDR3 region has the DNA TGCAGCGTTGTCAGGGGAGGCAATGAGCAGTTCTTC. Protein: CSVVRGGNEQFF.

This chain joins TRBV4-2 and TRBJ1-2; 8 bases agree with TRBD1. V was pared by 0 bases and J by 5 bases, with 11 bases of the junction left unmatched. Germline CDR1 reads LGHNA; CDR2 reads YNFKEQ. The CDR3 sequence is 17 residues long. The CDR3 DNA follows: TGTGCCAGCAGCCAAGATCTGGGGCAGGGGGCTATTTATGGCTACACCTTC. This codes for CASSQDLGQGAIYGYTF.

The chain carries TRBV29-1 and TRBJ2-3, with 14 bases aligning to TRBD2. The germline CDR1 and CDR2 sequences are SQVTM and ANQGSEA. There are 14 residues in the CDR3. V shed 7 bases, J shed 6 bases, and the junction held 6 bases outside the gene matches. CDR3 amino acids: CSERTSGGRDTQYF. CDR3 bases: TGCAGCGAAAGGACTAGCGGGGGGCGCGATACGCAGTATTTT.

The chain joins TRBV9 to TRBJ2-1, with D perhaps assigned TRBD1 or TRBD2 (7 bases each). CDR1 and CDR2 (germline): SGDLS, YYNGEE. The CDR3 sequence is 17 residues long. V lost 7 bases and J lost 4, with 24 bases in between. The CDR3 loop reads CASGTELGGGQYNEQFF. The CDR3, as DNA: TGTGCCAGCGGAACCGAGTTAGGCGGGGGACAGTACAATGAGCAGTTCTTC.

The V gene is TRBV2, the J gene TRBJ2-7, with D perhaps assigned TRBD1 or TRBD2 (5 bases each). Trimming took 8 bases from V and 7 from J, leaving 12 bases between them. The CDR3 is made up of 11 amino acids. CDR1 and CDR2 (germline): SNHLY, FYNNEI. CDR3 protein: CASGTGGEQYF. For the CDR3, the DNA is TGTGCCAGCGGGACGGGCGGGGAGCAGTACTTC.

J is TRBJ1-6 and V is TRBV6-1; D ambiguous. V was pared by 2 bases and J by 4 bases, with 9 bases between. This CDR3 has 15 amino acids. CDR1 is MNHNS, CDR2 SASEGT, per germline. CDR3 coding DNA: TGTGCCAGCAGTGAAACCGGGATGTATAATTCACCCCTCCACTTT. Encoded protein: CASSETGMYNSPLHF.

The chain is built from TRBV6-1 and TRBJ2-4, with D tentatively TRBD1 (6 bases). The V end was cut by 2 bases, the J end by 7 bases, with 15 bases between. The CDR3 contains 15 residues. Per germline, CDR1 MNHNS and CDR2 SASEGT. The CDR3 spells CASSEMGQGSNIQYF. The CDR3 region has the DNA TGTGCCAGCAGTGAAATGGGGCAGGGGAGCAACATTCAGTACTTC.

This clone was seen only once. The J gene is TRBJ1-6, the V gene TRBV10-3; D gene uncertain. Trimming stripped 3 bases from V and 5 bases from J, with 5 bases between. The CDR3 length is 13 residues. Germline loops: CDR1 ENHRY, CDR2 SYGVKD. The CDR3 coding sequence is TGTGCCATCAGTGAACAGAATAATTCACCCCTCCACTTT. It codes for CAISEQNNSPLHF.

This chain uses TRBV2 with TRBJ2-7; D ambiguous. The germline gives CDR1 SNHLY, CDR2 FYNNEI. This CDR3 region has 15 residues. The V end was cut by 2 bases, the J end by 7 bases, with 18 bases between. CDR3 nucleotides: TGTGCCAGCAGTGAATTTTTACAAGTTCTTCCGGAGCAGTACTTC. Translation gives CASSEFLQVLPEQYF. Full variable domain (missing parts from reference TRBV2 and TRBJ2-7): EPEVTQTPSHQVTQMGQEVILRCVPISNHLYFYWYRQILGQKVEFLVSFYNNEISEKSEIFDDQFSVERPDGSNFTLKIRSTKLEDSAMYFCASSEFLQVLPEQYFGPGTRLTVT.

This clone was detected once. This chain joins TRBV6-5 and TRBJ1-3; possibly TRBD1 for D (5 bases). V lost 0 bases and J 4 bases, leaving 10 bases between the germline ends. This CDR3 is 15 amino acids long. From germline, CDR1 is MNHEY and CDR2 SVGAGI. The CDR3 DNA follows: TGTGCCAGCAGTTACTCGGGGGGGATCGGAAACACCATATATTTT. Translated, it gives CASSYSGGIGNTIYF.

The rearrangement links TRBV5-4 to TRBJ1-4, with D unclear. CDR3 length: 18 amino acids. Between the trimmed V and J ends, which lost 0 bases and 8 bases, there was a span of 23 bases. Germline CDR1 and CDR2: SGHNT and YYREEE (reference sequence). This CDR3 is CASSLASYFWGRAEKLFF. The CDR3 region has the DNA TGTGCCAGCAGCTTGGCATCATATTTTTGGGGAAGGGCCGAAAAACTGTTTTTT.

The chain is built from TRBV20-1 and TRBJ1-2, with D perhaps matching TRBD1 (5 bases). The CDR3 covers 11 residues. Deletions cut 0 bases from V and 6 bases from J, with 5 bases between. Germline assignment: CDR1 DFQATT and CDR2 SNEGSKA (reference sequence). As DNA, the CDR3 is TGCAGTGCTAGAGAGGGGGATGGCTACACCTTC. This sequence encodes CSAREGDGYTF.

This clone came up a few times. The chain joins TRBV19 to TRBJ2-6; 7 bases agree with TRBD1. The germline V gene has CDR1 LNHDA and CDR2 SQIVND (reference sequence). The CDR3 is 15 amino acids. Trimming took 4 bases from V and 2 from J; bases not matched to a gene: 2. CDR3 nucleotides: TGTGCCAGTAGTAGAGACAGGGCTGGGGCCAACGTCCTGACTTTC. Its translation: CASSRDRAGANVLTF.